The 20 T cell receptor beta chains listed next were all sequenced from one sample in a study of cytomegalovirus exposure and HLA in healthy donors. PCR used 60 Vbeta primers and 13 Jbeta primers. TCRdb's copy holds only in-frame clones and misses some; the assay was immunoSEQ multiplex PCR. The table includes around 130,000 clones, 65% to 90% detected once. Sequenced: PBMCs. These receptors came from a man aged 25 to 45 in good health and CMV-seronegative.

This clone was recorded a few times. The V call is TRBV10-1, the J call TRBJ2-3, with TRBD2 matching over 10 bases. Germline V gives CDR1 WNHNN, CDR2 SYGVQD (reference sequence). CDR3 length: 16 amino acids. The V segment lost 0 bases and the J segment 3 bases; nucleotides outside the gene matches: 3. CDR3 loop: CASSESSGGATDTQYF. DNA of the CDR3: TGCGCCAGCAGTGAGTCGAGCGGGGGGGCGACAGATACGCAGTATTTT.

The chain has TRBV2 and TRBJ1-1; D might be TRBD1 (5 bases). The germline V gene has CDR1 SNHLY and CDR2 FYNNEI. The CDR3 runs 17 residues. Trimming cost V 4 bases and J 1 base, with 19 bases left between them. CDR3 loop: CASSAGGDGQRNTEAFF. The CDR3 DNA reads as TGTGCCAGCAGTGCGGGGGGGGACGGGCAGAGGAACACTGAAGCTTTCTTT.

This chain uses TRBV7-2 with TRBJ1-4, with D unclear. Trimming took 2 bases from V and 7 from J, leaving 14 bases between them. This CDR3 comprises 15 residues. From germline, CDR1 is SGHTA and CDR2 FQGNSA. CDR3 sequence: CASSLSFSRGEKLFF. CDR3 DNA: TGTGCCAGCAGCTTAAGTTTTTCTAGAGGTGAAAAACTGTTTTTT.

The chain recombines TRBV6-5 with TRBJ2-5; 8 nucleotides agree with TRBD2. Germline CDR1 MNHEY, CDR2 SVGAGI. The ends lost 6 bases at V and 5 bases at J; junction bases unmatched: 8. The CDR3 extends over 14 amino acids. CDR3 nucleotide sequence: TGTGCCAGCAGCCTAGCGGGTGAGGGGGAGACCCAGTACTTC. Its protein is CASSLAGEGETQYF.

In DNA, the CDR3 is TGTGCCAGCAGTCCAACAGGGGGAGAGACAAAGCAGTACTTC. Protein sequence: CASSPTGGETKQYF. This sequence joins TRBV6-6 and TRBJ2-7; 8 nucleotides align to TRBD1. The germline V gene encodes CDR1 MNHNY and CDR2 SVGAGI (reference sequence). The length of the CDR3 is 14 residues. Trimming took 5 bases from V and 8 from J; bases not matched to a gene: 11.

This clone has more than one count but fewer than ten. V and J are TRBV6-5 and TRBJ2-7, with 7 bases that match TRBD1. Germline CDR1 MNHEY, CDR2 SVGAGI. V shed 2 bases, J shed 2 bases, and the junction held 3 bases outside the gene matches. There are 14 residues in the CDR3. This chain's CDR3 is CASSYTQGAYEQYF. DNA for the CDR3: TGTGCCAGCAGTTACACGCAGGGGGCCTACGAGCAGTACTTC.

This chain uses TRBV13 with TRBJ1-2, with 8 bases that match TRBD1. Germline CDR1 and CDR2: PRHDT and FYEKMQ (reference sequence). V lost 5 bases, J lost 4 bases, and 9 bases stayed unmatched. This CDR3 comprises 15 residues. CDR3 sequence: CASSAWDRPSYGYTF. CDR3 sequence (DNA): TGTGCCAGCAGCGCGTGGGACAGGCCCTCCTATGGCTACACCTTC.

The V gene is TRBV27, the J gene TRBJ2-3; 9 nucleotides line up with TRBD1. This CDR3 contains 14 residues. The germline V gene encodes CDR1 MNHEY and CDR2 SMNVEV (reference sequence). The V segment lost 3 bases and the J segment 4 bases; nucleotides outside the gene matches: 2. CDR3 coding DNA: TGTGCCAGCAGTTTTCGACAGGGGGCAGATACGCAGTATTTT. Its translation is CASSFRQGADTQYF.

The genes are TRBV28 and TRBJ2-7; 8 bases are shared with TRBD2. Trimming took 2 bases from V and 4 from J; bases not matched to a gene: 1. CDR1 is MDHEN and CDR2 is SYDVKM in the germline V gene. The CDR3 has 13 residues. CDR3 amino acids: CASSLIAGYEQYF. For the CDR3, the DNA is TGTGCCAGCAGTTTAATAGCGGGGTACGAGCAGTACTTC.

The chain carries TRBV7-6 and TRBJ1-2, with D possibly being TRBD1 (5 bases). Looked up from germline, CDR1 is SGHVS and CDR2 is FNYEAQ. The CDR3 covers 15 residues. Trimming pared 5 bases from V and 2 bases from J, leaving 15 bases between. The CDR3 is CASSPTPAGNYGYTF. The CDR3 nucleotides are TGTGCCAGCAGCCCCACCCCCGCAGGGAACTATGGCTACACCTTC.

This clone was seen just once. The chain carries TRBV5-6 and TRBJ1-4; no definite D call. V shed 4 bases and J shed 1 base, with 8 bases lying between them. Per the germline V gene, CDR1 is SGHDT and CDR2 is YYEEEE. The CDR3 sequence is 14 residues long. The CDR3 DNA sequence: TGTGCCAGCAGCCGAGGGCTAACTAATGAAAAACTGTTTTTT. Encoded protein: CASSRGLTNEKLFF.

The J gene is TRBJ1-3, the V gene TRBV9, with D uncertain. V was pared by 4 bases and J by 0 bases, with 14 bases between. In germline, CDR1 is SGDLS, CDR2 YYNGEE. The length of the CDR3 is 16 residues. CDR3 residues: CASSPAGGYSGNTIYF. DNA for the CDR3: TGTGCCAGCAGCCCTGCCGGCGGATACTCTGGAAACACCATATATTTT.

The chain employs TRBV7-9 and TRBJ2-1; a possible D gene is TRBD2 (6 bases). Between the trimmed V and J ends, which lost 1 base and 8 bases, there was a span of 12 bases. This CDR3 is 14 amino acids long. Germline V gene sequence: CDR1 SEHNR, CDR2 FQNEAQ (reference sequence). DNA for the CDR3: TGTGCCAGCAGCTTAGGGGGCCGCGGGGATGAGCAGTTCTTC. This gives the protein CASSLGGRGDEQFF.

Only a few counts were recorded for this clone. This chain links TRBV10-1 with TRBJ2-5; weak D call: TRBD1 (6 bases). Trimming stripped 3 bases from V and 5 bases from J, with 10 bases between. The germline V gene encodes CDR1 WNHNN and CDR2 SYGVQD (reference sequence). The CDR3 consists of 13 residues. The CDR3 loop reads CASSEGGAETQYF. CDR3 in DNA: TGCGCCAGCAGTGAAGGGGGAGCGGAGACCCAGTACTTC.

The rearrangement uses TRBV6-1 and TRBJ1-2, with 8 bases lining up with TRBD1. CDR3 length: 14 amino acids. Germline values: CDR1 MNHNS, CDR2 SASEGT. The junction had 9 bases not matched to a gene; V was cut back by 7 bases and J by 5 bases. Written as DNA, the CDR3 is TGTGCCAGCATACTTCGACAGGGGCTTTATGGCTACACCTTC. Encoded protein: CASILRQGLYGYTF.

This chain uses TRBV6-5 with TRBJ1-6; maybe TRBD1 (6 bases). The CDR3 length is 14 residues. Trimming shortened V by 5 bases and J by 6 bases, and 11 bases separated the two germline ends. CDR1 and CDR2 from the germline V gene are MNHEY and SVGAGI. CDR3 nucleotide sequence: TGTGCCAGCAGTAGGGGGGGCGCTAATTCACCCCTCCACTTT. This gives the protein CASSRGGANSPLHF.

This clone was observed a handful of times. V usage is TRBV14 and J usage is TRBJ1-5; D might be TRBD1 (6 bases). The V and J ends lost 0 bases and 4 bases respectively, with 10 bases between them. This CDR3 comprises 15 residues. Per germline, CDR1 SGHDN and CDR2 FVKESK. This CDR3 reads CASSQDTGRNQPQHF. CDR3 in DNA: TGTGCCAGCAGCCAAGATACAGGGCGTAATCAGCCCCAGCATTTT. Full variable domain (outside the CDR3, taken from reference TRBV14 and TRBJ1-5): EAGVTQFPSHSVIEKGQTVTLRCDPISGHDNLYWYRRVMGKEIKFLLHFVKESKQDESGMPNNRFLAERTGGTYSTLKVQPAELEDSGVYFCASSQDTGRNQPQHFGDGTRLSIL.

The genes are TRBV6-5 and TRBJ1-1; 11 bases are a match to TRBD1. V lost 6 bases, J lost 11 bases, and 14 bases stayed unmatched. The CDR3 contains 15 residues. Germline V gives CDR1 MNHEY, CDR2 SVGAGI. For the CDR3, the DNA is TGTGCCAGCAGCCCCTTCCGGACAGGGGGCTTGGGGGCTTTCTTT. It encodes CASSPFRTGGLGAFF.

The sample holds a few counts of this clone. The CDR3 sequence is CASSYSEGSKEQYF. The CDR3, as DNA: TGTGCCAGCAGTTACTCGGAGGGCTCGAAAGAGCAGTACTTC. J is TRBJ2-7 and V is TRBV6-6; the D gene is possibly TRBD2 (6 bases). Trimming shortened V by 0 bases and J by 7 bases, and 13 bases separated the two germline ends. Per the germline V gene, CDR1 is MNHNY and CDR2 is SVGAGI (reference sequence). The CDR3 is 14 amino acids.

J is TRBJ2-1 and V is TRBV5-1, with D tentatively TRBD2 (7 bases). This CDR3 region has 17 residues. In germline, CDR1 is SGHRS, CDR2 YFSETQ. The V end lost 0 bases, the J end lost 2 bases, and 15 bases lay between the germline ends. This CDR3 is CASSLAPGAGAYNEQFF. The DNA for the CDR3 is TGCGCCAGCAGCTTGGCCCCGGGGGCGGGGGCCTACAATGAGCAGTTCTTC.